These 31 T cell receptor beta chains came from one sample sequenced in a study of blood T cell repertoires in COVID-19. TCRdb keeps only in-frame clones here, not all; method: immunoSEQ multiplex PCR. This table holds over 200,000 clones, 80% to 90% found once. Sequencing was done on a sample of peripheral blood. These receptor sequences come from a man between 60 and 75 years old who had recovered from COVID-19.

In its sample, this clone was seen once. Written as DNA, the CDR3 is TGTGCCTGGAGTGGGCCCTACCGGACAGGCGCCTACGAGCAGTACTTC. Residues: CAWSGPYRTGAYEQYF. The chain carries TRBV30 and TRBJ2-7; 7 positions match TRBD1. The CDR3 is made up of 16 amino acids. Germline lookup yields CDR1 GTSNPN and CDR2 SVGIG (reference sequence). The V segment lost 1 base and the J segment 2 bases; nucleotides outside the gene matches: 11.

The chain is built from TRBV6-5 and TRBJ1-1; 10 positions match TRBD1. V was clipped by 4 bases and J by 5 bases; unmatched bases: 4. The CDR3 spans 14 residues. In germline, CDR1 is MNHEY, CDR2 SVGAGI. CDR3 sequence reads: CASSWRGQGTEAFF. The CDR3 coding sequence is TGTGCCAGCAGTTGGAGGGGACAGGGGACTGAAGCTTTCTTT.

The rearrangement uses TRBV7-3 and TRBJ2-3, with TRBD1 as a possible D gene (6 bases). There are 17 residues in the CDR3. Trimming cost V 1 base and J 6 bases, with 20 bases left between them. Per germline, CDR1 SGHTA and CDR2 FQGTGA. CDR3 in amino acids: CASSLKPGAQPWDTQYF. Written as DNA, the CDR3 is TGTGCCAGCAGCTTAAAACCAGGGGCCCAGCCCTGGGATACGCAGTATTTT.

This clone was detected only a few times. The rearrangement uses TRBV7-9 and TRBJ1-6; TRBD1 agrees at 9 bases. The CDR3 runs 16 residues. Germline V gives CDR1 SEHNR, CDR2 FQNEAQ (reference sequence). V shed 0 bases, J shed 7 bases, and the junction held 4 bases outside the gene matches. As DNA, the CDR3 is TGTGCCAGCAGCTTAGCGCTTGGGACAGGGAATTCACCCCTCCACTTT. Translated, it gives CASSLALGTGNSPLHF.

This clone was observed a single time. This sequence joins TRBV29-1 and TRBJ1-4; TRBD1 is a possible D gene (6 bases). V lost 7 bases and J 8 bases, leaving 17 bases between the germline ends. Germline assignment: CDR1 SQVTM and CDR2 ANQGSEA. The CDR3 contains 13 residues. This CDR3 reads CSGIRGAVEKLFF. The DNA of the CDR3 is TGCAGCGGTATACGGGGGGCGGTCGAAAAACTGTTTTTT.

The genes are TRBV5-1 and TRBJ1-2, with 10 positions matching TRBD1. Germline CDR1 SGHRS, CDR2 YFSETQ. The CDR3 is made up of 14 amino acids. V dropped 3 bases and J dropped 8; count of bases not matched to a gene: 7. CDR3 in DNA: TGCGCCAGCAGCTCGGACAGGGGGTTGGAAGGCTACACCTTC. This sequence encodes CASSSDRGLEGYTF.

The sample holds one count of this clone. The chain carries TRBV3-1 (or the pseudogene TRBV3-2) and TRBJ2-1; no firm D call. CDR1 and CDR2 (germline): LGHDT, YNNKEL (reference sequence). Trimming took off 1 base at V and 4 bases at J, with 2 bases between the two ends. The CDR3 sequence is 12 residues long. DNA for the CDR3: TGTGCCAGCAGCCAAGCATACAATGAGCAGTTCTTC. It translates to CASSQAYNEQFF.

This clone was recorded only once. This chain connects TRBV2 to TRBJ2-5, with D possibly matching TRBD1 (6 bases). Per the germline V gene, CDR1 is SNHLY and CDR2 is FYNNEI. This CDR3 has 15 amino acids. Trimming removed 4 bases from V and 4 bases from J, with 16 bases in between. CDR3 protein: CASSAQTGGGETQYF. The CDR3 nucleotides are TGTGCCAGCAGTGCTCAGACAGGTGGGGGAGAGACCCAGTACTTC. The full variable domain, with the rest looked up from reference TRBV2 and TRBJ2-5, is EPEVTQTPSHQVTQMGQEVILRCVPISNHLYFYWYRQILGQKVEFLVSFYNNEISEKSEIFDDQFSVERPDGSNFTLKIRSTKLEDSAMYFCASSAQTGGGETQYFGPGTRLLVL.

This sequence joins TRBV15 and TRBJ2-4; 8 bases fit TRBD1. CDR1 and CDR2 from the germline V gene are LNHNV and YYDKDF (reference sequence). This CDR3 region has 13 residues. V dropped 6 bases and J dropped 10; count of bases not matched to a gene: 8. CDR3 loop: CATRAQGAWIQYF. The DNA of the CDR3 is TGTGCCACCAGGGCCCAGGGGGCATGGATTCAGTACTTC. Using reference TRBV15 and TRBJ2-4 for the parts outside the CDR3, the full variable domain is DAMVIQNPRYQVTQFGKPVTLSCSQTLNHNVMYWYQQKSSQAPKLLFHYYDKDFNNEADTPDNFQSRRPNTSFCFLDIRSPGLGDTAMYLCATRAQGAWIQYFGAGTRLSVL.

The chain uses TRBV4-1 and TRBJ2-3, with a tentative D call TRBD2 (6 bases). In germline, CDR1 is MGHRA, CDR2 YSYEKL. The CDR3 contains 17 residues. The germline V and J ends were trimmed by 0 bases and 2 bases, with 15 bases remaining between them. This CDR3 reads CASSQEREAGNTDTQYF. The CDR3 coding sequence is TGCGCCAGCAGCCAAGAGAGGGAGGCAGGGAACACAGATACGCAGTATTTT.

This chain connects TRBV6-1 to TRBJ1-5, with 9 bases fitting TRBD1. The CDR3 contains 16 residues. CDR1 and CDR2 from the germline V gene are MNHNS and SASEGT. The V and J ends lost 3 bases and 1 base, in that order; junction bases with no gene match: 4. Here the CDR3 reads CASSDAGTGSNQPQHF. CDR3 DNA sequence: TGTGCCAGCAGTGATGCCGGGACAGGGAGCAATCAGCCCCAGCATTTT.

The V and J genes are TRBV30 and TRBJ1-4, with TRBD1 as a possible D gene (5 bases). V was trimmed by 3 bases and J by 6 bases, leaving 11 bases between them. CDR3 length: 13 amino acids. Germline loops: CDR1 GTSNPN, CDR2 SVGIG (reference sequence). CDR3 nucleotides: TGTGCCTGGAGCGGGGGGGTGGATGAAAAACTGTTTTTT. Encoded protein: CAWSGGVDEKLFF.

The genes are TRBV3-1 (or the pseudogene TRBV3-2) and TRBJ1-5; D unresolved. Looked up from germline, CDR1 is LGHDT and CDR2 is YNNKEL (reference sequence). V was clipped by 4 bases and J by 3 bases, with 7 bases between them. The CDR3 is 13 residues long. The CDR3: CASSLRLNQPQHF. In DNA form, the CDR3 reads TGTGCCAGCAGCCTAAGACTCAATCAGCCCCAGCATTTT.

The chain has TRBV7-3 and TRBJ2-1, with a possible D match to TRBD2 (5 bases). With 4 bases removed from V and 5 bases from J, the gap between germline ends came to 12 bases. The length of the CDR3 is 14 residues. The germline CDR1 and CDR2 sequences are SGHTA and FQGTGA. The CDR3 protein is CASSSRSGNNEQFF. In DNA form, the CDR3 reads TGTGCCAGCAGCTCCCGGTCGGGGAACAATGAGCAGTTCTTC.

The chain uses TRBV5-1 and TRBJ1-1, with 7 positions matching TRBD1. The CDR3 covers 16 residues. Germline CDR1 and CDR2: SGHRS and YFSETQ. The V segment lost 4 bases and the J segment 6 bases; nucleotides outside the gene matches: 15. CDR3 in amino acids: CASSRSSGGLGAEAFF. The CDR3 DNA reads TGCGCCAGCAGCCGCAGTTCAGGGGGATTGGGAGCTGAAGCTTTCTTT.

This clone was recorded at least ten times. The J gene is TRBJ1-3, the V gene TRBV2; 7 bases agree with TRBD1. The CDR3 has 14 amino acids. V was clipped by 7 bases and J by 2 bases; unmatched bases: 5. Per germline, CDR1 SNHLY and CDR2 FYNNEI. CDR3 loop: CASIVTGAGNTIYF. The CDR3 nucleotides are TGTGCCAGCATAGTCACAGGGGCTGGAAACACCATATATTTT.

The rearrangement uses TRBV7-9 and TRBJ2-1; maybe TRBD2 (6 bases). The CDR3 sequence is 17 residues long. Germline loops: CDR1 SEHNR, CDR2 FQNEAQ (reference sequence). V shed 4 bases and J shed 7 bases, with 23 bases lying between them. CDR3 region: CASSSLPGSQRANEQFF. CDR3 DNA sequence: TGTGCCAGCAGCTCGCTCCCCGGGAGCCAGCGTGCGAATGAGCAGTTCTTC.

V is TRBV9 and J is TRBJ2-1; 14 nucleotides line up with TRBD2. The CDR3 length is 17 residues. Germline V CDR1 and CDR2: SGDLS, YYNGEE. J was trimmed by 0 bases and V by 2 bases; bases with no gene match: 1. DNA for the CDR3: TGTGCCAGCAGCGTCGGGACTAGCGGGAGCTCCTACAATGAGCAGTTCTTC. It codes for CASSVGTSGSSYNEQFF.

In its sample, this clone was seen once. The V and J genes are TRBV28 and TRBJ1-1; a weak D match, TRBD1 (5 bases). V was shortened by 5 bases and J by 0 bases, with 19 bases between the two germline ends. The CDR3 extends over 17 amino acids. Germline CDR1 MDHEN, CDR2 SYDVKM. This chain's CDR3 is CASSGRGVRAMNTEAFF. The CDR3 DNA reads as TGTGCCAGCAGTGGCCGGGGGGTCAGGGCCATGAACACTGAAGCTTTCTTT. Full variable domain (rest looked up from reference TRBV28 and TRBJ1-1): DVKVTQSSRYLVKRTGEKVFLECVQDMDHENMFWYRQDPGLGLRLIYFSYDVKMKEKGDIPEGYSVSREKKERFSLILESASTNQTSMYLCASSGRGVRAMNTEAFFGQGTRLTVV.

The chain joins TRBV7-7 to TRBJ2-3, with 9 bases matching TRBD1. The CDR3 contains 17 residues. The ends lost 0 bases at V and 6 bases at J; junction bases unmatched: 10. Germline V gene sequence: CDR1 SSHAT, CDR2 FNYEAQ (reference sequence). CDR3 protein: CASSLAPEIGQGDTQYF. The CDR3 DNA reads as TGTGCCAGCAGCTTAGCACCCGAGATCGGACAGGGGGATACGCAGTATTTT.

The rearrangement uses TRBV5-1 and TRBJ2-5; 10 positions match TRBD2. With V trimmed by 5 bases and J by 2 bases, 6 bases remained unmatched. Germline CDR1 is SGHRS and CDR2 is YFSETQ. CDR3 size: 15 residues. The CDR3 DNA is TGCGCCAGCAGACTCGGGACTAGCGCGCAAGAGACCCAGTACTTC. It translates to CASRLGTSAQETQYF.

The rearrangement uses TRBV11-2 and TRBJ1-1, with 8 positions matching TRBD1. Losses at the gene ends were 3 bases for V and 2 bases for J; bases not matched to a gene: 2. Germline CDR1 and CDR2: SGHAT and FQNNGV. The CDR3 sequence is 14 residues long. CDR3 protein: CASSFGQGNTEAFF. CDR3 in DNA: TGTGCCAGCAGCTTTGGACAGGGAAACACTGAAGCTTTCTTT.

The chain carries TRBV19 and TRBJ2-7; a possible D gene is TRBD1 (5 bases). The CDR3 is 13 residues long. The germline gives CDR1 LNHDA, CDR2 SQIVND (reference sequence). V lost 6 bases and J 4 bases, leaving 13 bases between the germline ends. The CDR3 sequence: CASSDRPNYEQYF. The CDR3 DNA reads as TGTGCCAGTAGCGACAGACCGAATTACGAGCAGTACTTC.

The chain couples TRBV28 to TRBJ2-3; perhaps TRBD1 as D (6 bases). CDR1 and CDR2 (germline): MDHEN, SYDVKM. This CDR3 has 14 amino acids. V lost 3 bases and J 3 bases, leaving 10 bases between the germline ends. DNA of the CDR3: TGTGCCAGCAGTTTGTCCACAGGGACAGATACGCAGTATTTT. Encoded protein: CASSLSTGTDTQYF. The full variable domain, with the rest looked up from reference TRBV28 and TRBJ2-3, is DVKVTQSSRYLVKRTGEKVFLECVQDMDHENMFWYRQDPGLGLRLIYFSYDVKMKEKGDIPEGYSVSREKKERFSLILESASTNQTSMYLCASSLSTGTDTQYFGPGTRLTVL.

The chain combines TRBV11-2 with TRBJ1-4; a weak D match, TRBD1 (5 bases). V was pared by 2 bases and J by 0 bases, with 7 bases between. The CDR3 runs to 15 residues. CDR1 is SGHAT and CDR2 is FQNNGV in the germline V gene. In DNA form, the CDR3 reads TGTGCCAGCAGCTTACAGGGTTCAACTAATGAAAAACTGTTTTTT. Its translation: CASSLQGSTNEKLFF.

The gene calls are TRBV24-1 and TRBJ2-7, with 9 bases matching TRBD1. This CDR3 spans 15 amino acids. The germline V gene has CDR1 KGHDR and CDR2 SFDVKD. J was trimmed by 4 bases and V by 2 bases; bases with no gene match: 5. The CDR3 DNA reads TGTGCCACCAGTGATTCCCGGGACAGGGTGTACGAGCAGTACTTC. The encoded protein is CATSDSRDRVYEQYF.

The V and J genes are TRBV30 and TRBJ2-2, with D tentatively TRBD1 (6 bases). The CDR3 is 16 amino acids. V shed 3 bases and J shed 0 bases, with 14 bases lying between them. Per the germline V gene, CDR1 is GTSNPN and CDR2 is SVGIG (reference sequence). The CDR3 nucleotides are TGTGCCTGGAGCACCCGGGACATCACGAACACCGGGGAGCTGTTTTTT. Its translation: CAWSTRDITNTGELFF.

The rearrangement uses TRBV5-4 and TRBJ2-3; 12 bases fit TRBD2. V dropped 6 bases and J dropped 5; count of bases not matched to a gene: 7. Germline-derived CDR1 and CDR2 are SGHNT and YYREEE (reference sequence). This CDR3 has 15 residues. CDR3 DNA sequence: TGTGCCAGCACCAGACTAGCGGGAGCGGGAGATACGCAGTATTTT. It translates to CASTRLAGAGDTQYF.

This clone occurred once. The chain links TRBV12-5 to TRBJ2-1; 8 bases match TRBD2. Trimming took 0 bases from V and 9 from J; bases not matched to a gene: 13. Germline lookup yields CDR1 LGHNT and CDR2 FRNRAP. This CDR3 is built from 17 residues. The CDR3 here is CASGLVRSLAGPFEQFF. In DNA, the CDR3 is TGTGCTAGTGGTTTGGTACGATCCCTAGCGGGTCCTTTTGAGCAGTTCTTC.

CDR3 sequence: CASRRAGQRYEQYF. The CDR3 nucleotides are TGTGCCAGCAGGCGGGCCGGCCAGCGCTACGAGCAGTACTTC. V and J are TRBV5-4 and TRBJ2-7, with D possibly being TRBD2 (5 bases). Germline V CDR1 and CDR2: SGHNT, YYREEE (reference sequence). This CDR3 is built from 14 residues. The V and J ends lost 5 bases and 3 bases respectively, with 15 bases between them.

V usage is TRBV5-8 and J usage is TRBJ1-6, with D maybe TRBD1 (5 bases). This CDR3 region has 13 residues. V was clipped by 1 base and J by 7 bases, with 6 bases between them. Germline V gives CDR1 SGHTS, CDR2 YDEGEE. In DNA form, the CDR3 reads TGTGCCAGCAGCTTGCCAGGGAATTCACCCCTCCACTTT. This codes for CASSLPGNSPLHF.